This T cell receptor beta chain was sequenced during a study of T cells of healthy individuals. Germline V gene lookup returns CDR1 MDHEN and CDR2 SYDVKM. V was clipped by 2 bases and J by 3 bases, with 10 bases between them. The CDR3 has 14 amino acids. Each CDR3 protein is one row after TCRdb ran MiXCR on the 5' RACE reads. The sample lists more than 85,000 distinct CDR3 sequences; approximately 16% were seen once. The origin of this receptor is a human donor in good health. The chain links TRBV28 to TRBJ2-5; maybe TRBD2 (5 bases). This chain's CDR3 is CASSLSGRKETQYF. The DNA for the CDR3 is TGTGCCAGCAGTTTAAGCGGACGAAAAGAGACCCAGTACTTC.